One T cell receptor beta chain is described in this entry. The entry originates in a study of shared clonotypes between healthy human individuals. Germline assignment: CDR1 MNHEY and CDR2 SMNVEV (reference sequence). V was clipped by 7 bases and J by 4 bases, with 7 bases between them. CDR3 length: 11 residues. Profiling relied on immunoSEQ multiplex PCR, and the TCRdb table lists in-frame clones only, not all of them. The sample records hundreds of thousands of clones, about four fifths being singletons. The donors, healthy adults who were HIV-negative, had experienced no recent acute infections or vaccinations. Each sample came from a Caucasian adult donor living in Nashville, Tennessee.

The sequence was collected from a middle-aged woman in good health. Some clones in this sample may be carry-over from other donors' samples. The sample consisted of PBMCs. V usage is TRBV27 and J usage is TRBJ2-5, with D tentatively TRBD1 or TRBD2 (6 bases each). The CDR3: CASKGGETQYF. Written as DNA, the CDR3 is TGTGCCAGCAAGGGGGGAGAGACCCAGTACTTC.